The 4 T cell receptor beta chains below were found in one sample sequenced in a study of T cell responses to AZD1222 COVID-19 vaccine. This table comes from immunoSEQ multiplex PCR, and its TCRdb copy is limited to in-frame clones, with some not included. The table includes over 85,000 clones, approximately 90% detected once. The sequences come from peripheral blood, collected on day 0 of AZD1222 vaccination. These TCRs come from an adult in good health.

The chain is built from TRBV10-1 and TRBJ2-2; 9 bases match TRBD1. Trimming at V came to 7 bases and at J to 3 bases, leaving 9 bases not matched to a gene. This CDR3 has 16 amino acids. Germline CDR1 reads WNHNN; CDR2 reads SYGVQD (reference sequence). The CDR3: CASTSGTGIHTGELFF. CDR3 DNA sequence: TGCGCCAGCACGTCCGGGACAGGGATCCACACCGGGGAGCTGTTTTTT.

This clone is a singleton in its sample. This chain joins TRBV19 and TRBJ1-2; D is perhaps TRBD1 (6 bases). The CDR3 totals 14 residues. Germline CDR1 and CDR2: LNHDA and SQIVND (reference sequence). V lost 5 bases to trimming and J lost 3 bases, with 13 bases between them. CDR3 residues: CASSSTGRDYGYTF. The CDR3 DNA follows: TGTGCCAGTAGTTCCACAGGGAGAGACTATGGCTACACCTTC.

This clone was detected only once. CDR3 sequence: CASSYPGSPLHF. CDR3 nucleotides: TGTGCCAGCAGTTACCCTGGTTCACCCCTCCACTTT. The V and J genes are TRBV6-2 or TRBV6-3 and TRBJ1-6; D uncertain. The CDR3 spans 12 residues. Germline CDR1 reads MNHEY; CDR2 reads SVGEGT. The V and J ends lost 2 bases and 9 bases respectively, with 5 bases between them.

There are a few counts of this clone. The J gene is TRBJ1-4, the V gene TRBV19; TRBD1 aligns across 7 bases. The CDR3 consists of 14 residues. CDR1 and CDR2 from the germline V gene are LNHDA and SQIVND (reference sequence). The V and J ends lost 6 bases and 8 bases, in that order; junction bases with no gene match: 9. CDR3 sequence reads: CASSRDRVREKLFF. The CDR3 DNA reads TGTGCCAGTAGCCGAGACAGGGTCCGAGAAAAACTGTTTTTT.